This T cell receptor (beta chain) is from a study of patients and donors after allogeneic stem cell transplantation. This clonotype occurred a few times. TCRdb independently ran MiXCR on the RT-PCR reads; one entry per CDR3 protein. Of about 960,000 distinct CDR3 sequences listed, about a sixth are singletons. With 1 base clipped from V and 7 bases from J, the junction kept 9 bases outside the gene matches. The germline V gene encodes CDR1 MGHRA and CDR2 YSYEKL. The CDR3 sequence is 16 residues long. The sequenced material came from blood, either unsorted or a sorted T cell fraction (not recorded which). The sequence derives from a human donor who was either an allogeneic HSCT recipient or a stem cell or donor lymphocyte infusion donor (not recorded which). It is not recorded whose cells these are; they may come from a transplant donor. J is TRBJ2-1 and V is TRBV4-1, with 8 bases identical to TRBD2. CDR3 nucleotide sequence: TGCGCCAGCAGCCAAGTGAGCGGGAGAGGGGGGAATGAGCAGTTCTTC. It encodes CASSQVSGRGGNEQFF.